Shown below are 6 T cell receptor beta chains from a single sample sequenced in a study of cytomegalovirus exposure and HLA in healthy donors. Amplification used 60 Vbeta primers and 13 Jbeta primers. TCRdb's copy holds only in-frame clones and misses some; the assay was immunoSEQ multiplex PCR. The data contain some 150,000 clones, 55% to 80% of them seen just once; the ten biggest clones take up 7% to 8.5%. Sequencing used PBMCs. The receptors stem from a woman aged 60 to 75 in good health and CMV-seropositive.

This clone was seen a handful of times. This chain links TRBV6-6 with TRBJ1-5; D is unclear. CDR1 and CDR2 (germline): MNHNY, SVGAGI (reference sequence). The germline V and J ends were trimmed by 5 bases and 4 bases, with 6 bases remaining between them. CDR3 length: 12 residues. Here the CDR3 reads CASSLRNQPQHF. CDR3 in DNA: TGTGCCAGCAGTCTCCGGAATCAGCCCCAGCATTTT.

V gene TRBV7-6 combines with J gene TRBJ2-7; D possibly corresponds to TRBD2 (5 bases). Trimming stripped 0 bases from V and 5 bases from J, with 8 bases between. The CDR3 contains 13 residues. Germline CDR1 is SGHVS and CDR2 is FNYEAQ. As DNA, the CDR3 is TGTGCCAGCAGCTTAGCGGGAGACCACGAGCAGTACTTC. Protein: CASSLAGDHEQYF.

The chain uses TRBV10-3 and TRBJ2-2; 7 nucleotides line up with TRBD2. This CDR3 has 14 amino acids. V gave up 4 bases and J gave up 2 bases; unmatched junction bases: 1. Per the germline V gene, CDR1 is ENHRY and CDR2 is SYGVKD. For the CDR3, the DNA is TGTGCCATCAGTGCTAGCGGAAACACCGGGGAGCTGTTTTTT. Amino acid sequence: CAISASGNTGELFF.

This clone was recorded once. The chain combines TRBV7-2 with TRBJ1-1; D not resolved. V lost 4 bases, J lost 4 bases, and 16 bases lay in between. Germline lookup yields CDR1 SGHTA and CDR2 FQGNSA. This CDR3 has 15 residues. The CDR3: CASSSNKGGGTEAFF. The CDR3, as DNA: TGTGCCAGCAGCTCAAACAAGGGAGGAGGCACTGAAGCTTTCTTT.

This clone was observed a few times. The chain couples TRBV15 to TRBJ2-7, with no clear D. In germline, CDR1 is LNHNV, CDR2 YYDKDF (reference sequence). The ends were cut back, 0 bases at V and 2 bases at J, with 5 bases in the middle. CDR3 length: 13 amino acids. In DNA, the CDR3 is TGTGCCACCAGCAGAGATCTAGCCTACGAGCAGTACTTC. This gives the protein CATSRDLAYEQYF.

The rearrangement joins TRBV5-4 to TRBJ2-5; 13 bases match TRBD2. This CDR3 spans 15 amino acids. The germline gives CDR1 SGHNT, CDR2 YYREEE (reference sequence). Trimming took 0 bases from V and 5 from J; bases not matched to a gene: 1. Here the CDR3 DNA reads TGTGCCAGCAGCTTGGGACTAGCGGGAGGTGAGACCCAGTACTTC. It is translated as CASSLGLAGGETQYF. The full variable domain, its missing parts supplied by reference TRBV5-4 and TRBJ2-5, is ETGVTQSPTHLIKTRGQQVTLRCSSQSGHNTVSWYQQALGQGPQFIFQYYREEENGRGNFPPRFSGLQFPNYSSELNVNALELDDSALYLCASSLGLAGGETQYFGPGTRLLVL.